This T cell receptor beta chain is from a study of technical replicates of blood from a handful of donors. TCRdb's copy holds only in-frame clones and misses some; the assay was immunoSEQ multiplex PCR. The sample includes roughly 56,000 clones, approximately 87% of them seen just once. Input material: PBMCs. The TCR originated in a human donor in good health. Some clones in this sample may be carry-over from other donors' samples.

CDR3: CASSPQGRGATEAFF. The CDR3 bases are TGTGCCAGCAGCCCACAAGGACGGGGGGCCACTGAAGCTTTCTTT. J is TRBJ1-1 and V is TRBV11-2, with TRBD1 as a possible D gene (6 bases). Trimming took off 5 bases at V and 4 bases at J, with 17 bases between the two ends. The V gene's germline CDR1 is SGHAT and CDR2 FQNNGV. The CDR3 spans 15 residues. Using reference TRBV11-2 and TRBJ1-1 for the parts outside the CDR3, the full variable domain is EAGVAQSPRYKIIEKRQSVAFWCNPISGHATLYWYQQILGQGPKLLIQFQNNGVVDDSQLPKDRFSAERLKGVDSTLKIQPAKLEDSAVYLCASSPQGRGATEAFFGQGTRLTVV.